This T cell receptor (beta chain) was found in a study of blood T cell repertoires in COVID-19. On the study more broadly: The United States, Italy and Spain provided the acute and convalescent COVID-19 samples. PBMCs, B-cell-depleted T cells, or T cells provided the cDNA or gDNA that made up the material.

This clone has just a few counts. Germline V CDR1 and CDR2: LNHDA, SQIVND (reference sequence). This CDR3 has 14 residues. V shed 4 bases, J shed 8 bases, and the junction held 4 bases outside the gene matches. In the authors' methods: Quantification of nucleated cells was approximated via reference gene primer amplification. Method: immunoSEQ multiplex PCR; TCRdb's copy keeps in-frame clones and lacks some. V, J and clone size derive from that table, while D and trimming were established from the DNA sequence. This sample has more than 200,000 clones, with around 89% found just once. Source material: peripheral blood. The TCR sequence derives from an older man with acute or convalescent COVID-19. V gene TRBV19 combines with J gene TRBJ2-1; 11 positions agree with TRBD2. CDR3 residues: CASSKLAGVDEQFF. In DNA form, the CDR3 reads TGTGCCAGTAGTAAACTAGCGGGAGTGGATGAGCAGTTCTTC.